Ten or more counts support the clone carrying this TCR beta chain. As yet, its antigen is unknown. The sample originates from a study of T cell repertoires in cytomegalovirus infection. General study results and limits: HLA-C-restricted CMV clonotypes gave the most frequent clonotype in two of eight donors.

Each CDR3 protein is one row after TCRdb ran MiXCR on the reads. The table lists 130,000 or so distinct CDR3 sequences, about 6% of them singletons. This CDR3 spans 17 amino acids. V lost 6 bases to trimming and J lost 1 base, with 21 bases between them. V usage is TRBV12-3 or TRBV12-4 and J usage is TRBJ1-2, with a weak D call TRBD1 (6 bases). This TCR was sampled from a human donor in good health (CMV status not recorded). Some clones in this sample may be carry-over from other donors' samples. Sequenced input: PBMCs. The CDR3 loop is CASSPFRWTDYNYGYTF. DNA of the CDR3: TGTGCCAGCAGCCCGTTCCGTTGGACAGATTATAACTATGGCTACACCTTC.